The clone carrying this TCR beta chain was detected ten times or more. Its antigen is not known. The data originate from a study of regulatory T cells in long-lasting Graves disease. Time point denoted: newly diagnosed GD, antithyroid drugs for less than 3 months. RNA extracted from PBMCs served as the sequencing template. Library construction for TCR beta used iRepertoire HTBI primers and Arm-PCR of CDR3 regions. TCRdb fed the multiplex PCR reads into MiXCR, producing one record per CDR3 protein. This table has 350,000 to 400,000 distinct CDR3 sequences, about 17% appearing once. General observations from the study: Relative to new patients (approximately 960), persistent patients exhibited greater sharing of public clonotypes (approximately 2,500). Blood alone, not thyroid tissue, was studied.

The same specimen was also included in a second study, on T cells in Graves' hyperthyroidism and ophthalmopathy.

This sample comprised peripheral blood mononuclear cells (PBMCs), obtained at new diagnosis, from a patient treated with antithyroid drugs. The receptor's source is a woman younger than 30 with Graves disease.

The CDR3: CASSQVSGANVLTF. DNA for the CDR3: TGTGCCAGCAGCCAAGTCTCTGGGGCCAACGTCCTGACTTTC. V and J are TRBV3-1 and TRBJ2-6; D is ambiguous. There are 14 residues in the CDR3. CDR1 is LGHDT, CDR2 YNNKEL, per germline (reference sequence). Trimming took off 1 base at V and 0 bases at J, with 1 base between the two ends.